The rows below give T cell receptor beta chains drawn from one sample of a study of blood T cell repertoires in COVID-19. Data came from immunoSEQ multiplex PCR; TCRdb stores just in-frame clones and leaves some out. The sample records about 300,000 clones, about 84% being singletons. Sequences were obtained from peripheral blood. The receptors stem from a woman aged 45-59 years with acute or convalescent COVID-19. The CDR3 runs from the conserved cysteine through the conserved F or W. The D gene is left open where the match is weak. Expanded clones are given a class, and other clones once, few, many or no size at all.

-,TRBJ2-1,TRBD1,TRBV18,CASSPMAGGYNEQFF,TGTGCCAGCTCACCGATGGCAGGGGGCTACAATGAGCAGTTCTTC
-,TRBJ2-4,-,TRBV19,CATRGSKNIQYF,TGTGCCACCCGGGGTAGCAAAAACATTCAGTACTTC
-,TRBJ1-1,-,TRBV2,CASMEGGGDTEAFF,TGTGCCAGCATGGAGGGAGGGGGGGACACTGAAGCTTTCTTT
-,TRBJ2-2,-,TRBV12-5,CASGLVGSGGELFF,TGTGCTAGTGGTTTGGTCGGGTCGGGCGGGGAGCTGTTTTTT
-,TRBJ2-1,TRBD2,TRBV24-1,CATSDELAGGFGEQFF,TGTGCCACCAGTGACGAACTAGCGGGAGGGTTCGGTGAGCAGTTCTTC
-,TRBJ2-7,TRBD2,TRBV11-2,CASSLDWLAETYEQYF,TGTGCCAGCAGCTTAGATTGGCTAGCGGAGACCTACGAGCAGTACTTC
few,TRBJ1-1,TRBD1,TRBV30,CAWSPLDRRAEAFF,TGTGCCTGGAGCCCCCTGGACAGGAGGGCTGAAGCTTTCTTT
-,TRBJ2-7,TRBD2,TRBV7-3,CASSLSGGHGEQYF,TGTGCCAGCAGCTTATCGGGAGGTCATGGCGAGCAGTACTTC
-,TRBJ2-1,TRBD1,TRBV9,CASSGRQGENEQFF,TGTGCCAGCAGCGGTCGACAGGGTGAAAATGAGCAGTTCTTC
few,TRBJ2-7,TRBD1,TRBV2,CASSRRRQGVYEQYF,TGTGCCAGCAGTCGCCGTCGACAGGGGGTCTACGAGCAGTACTTC
-,TRBJ2-1,TRBD1,TRBV6-1,CASSEHMSYKGTGKFF,TGTGCCAGCAGTGAGCATATGTCGTATAAGGGGACAGGGAAGTTCTTC
-,TRBJ2-1,-,TRBV21-1,CASSSRGTSGRAVNEQFF,TGTGCCAGCAGCAGCCGGGGGACTAGCGGGAGGGCCGTCAATGAGCAGTTCTTC
-,TRBJ1-1,-,TRBV4-1,CASSSFPGHLNTEAFF,TGCGCCAGCAGCTCATTCCCGGGACACCTGAACACTGAAGCTTTCTTT
-,TRBJ2-7,TRBD1,TRBV27,CASSNRIRDRTVYEQYF,TGTGCCAGCAGTAATCGAATCCGGGACAGGACCGTCTACGAGCAGTACTTC
-,TRBJ2-1,TRBD2,TRBV4-2,CASSQDEFAGANNEQFF,TGTGCCAGCAGCCAAGACGAATTCGCGGGAGCCAACAATGAGCAGTTCTTC
-,TRBJ1-1,-,TRBV5-4,CASSPGGAGGTEAFF,TGTGCCAGCAGCCCCGGGGGAGCGGGGGGGACTGAAGCTTTCTTT
-,TRBJ1-2,TRBD1,TRBV7-3,CASSLDRVTYGYTF,TGTGCCAGCAGCCTCGACAGGGTAACCTATGGCTACACCTTC
-,TRBJ1-5,-,TRBV6-5,CASSPQAYSNQPQHF,TGTGCCAGCAGTCCCCAGGCCTATAGCAATCAGCCCCAGCATTTT
few,TRBJ2-1,-,TRBV28,CASSLWLAYNEQFF,TGTGCCAGCAGTTTGTGGCTAGCCTACAATGAGCAGTTCTTC
-,TRBJ2-3,TRBD2,TRBV5-1,CASSQPRLAGEVDTQYF,TGCGCCAGCAGCCAACCTCGACTAGCGGGAGAGGTAGATACGCAGTATTTT
once,TRBJ2-1,-,TRBV7-5,CVRSLVGLDRGSYNEQFF,TGTGTCAGAAGCTTAGTGGGACTAGATCGGGGCTCCTACAATGAGCAGTTCTTC
-,TRBJ1-3,-,TRBV4-2,CASSTGRFSGNTIYF,TGTGCCAGCAGTACAGGGAGATTCTCTGGAAACACCATATATTTT
-,TRBJ1-2,TRBD1,TRBV3-1/TRBV3-2,CASRQGTANYGYTF,TGTGCCAGCAGGCAAGGGACAGCTAACTATGGCTACACCTTC
-,TRBJ2-7,-,TRBV7-2,CASSLGSSVGYEQYF,TGTGCCAGCAGCTTAGGCTCTAGCGTAGGCTACGAGCAGTACTTC
-,TRBJ2-5,-,TRBV5-1,CASSELGRETQYF,TGCGCCAGCAGCGAACTGGGGCGGGAGACCCAGTACTTC
-,TRBJ1-2,TRBD1,TRBV5-1,CASSLVGQDGYTF,TGCGCCAGCAGCTTGGTGGGACAGGATGGCTACACCTTC
-,TRBJ2-4,TRBD2,TRBV29-1,CSVEGLAGGGWAKNIQYF,TGCAGCGTTGAAGGTCTAGCGGGAGGAGGGTGGGCCAAAAACATTCAGTACTTC